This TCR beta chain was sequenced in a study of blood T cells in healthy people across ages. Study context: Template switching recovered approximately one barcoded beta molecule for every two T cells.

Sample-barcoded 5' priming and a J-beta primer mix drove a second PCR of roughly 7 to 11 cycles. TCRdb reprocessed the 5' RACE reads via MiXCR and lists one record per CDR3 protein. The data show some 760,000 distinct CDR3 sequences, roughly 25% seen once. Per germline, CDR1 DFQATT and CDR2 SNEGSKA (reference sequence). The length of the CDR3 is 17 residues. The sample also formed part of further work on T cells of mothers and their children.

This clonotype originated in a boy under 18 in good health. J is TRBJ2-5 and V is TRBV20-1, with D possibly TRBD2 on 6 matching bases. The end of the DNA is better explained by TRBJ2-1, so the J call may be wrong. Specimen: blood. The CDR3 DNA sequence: TGCAGTGCTAGTTATCCGGGAGCAAAACTATTTGGAGATGAGCAGTTCTTC. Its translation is CSASYPGAKLFGDEQFF.